The sequence of this T cell receptor (beta chain) was determined in a study of blood T cell repertoires in COVID-19. Overall study context: Whether acute or convalescent, the COVID-19 samples came from the United States, Italy and Spain.

This clone came up a few times. The method was immunoSEQ multiplex PCR; TCRdb's version includes in-frame clones alone and lacks a portion of them. The sample lists roughly 260,000 clones, around 90% occurring once. Ages ranged from about 18 to 89 years, with residence in around 24 US areas. The TCR comes from a woman aged 25 to 45 with acute COVID-19. Sequencing used PBMCs or T cells enriched from blood (not recorded which).

CDR3 DNA sequence: TGCAGTGCTAGTACAGGCTCGGTAGGGTATGGCTACACCTTC. This codes for CSASTGSVGYGYTF. V gene TRBV20-1 combines with J gene TRBJ1-2; D might be TRBD1 (5 bases). Germline V gives CDR1 DFQATT, CDR2 SNEGSKA (reference sequence). The CDR3 has 14 residues. V was pared by 3 bases and J by 5 bases, with 16 bases between.